The T cell receptor beta chain described here comes from a study of CD8+CD57+ T cells in acquired aplastic anemia. Study summary: Sorted cells (CD4+ and CD8+) yielded DNA amounts that averaged roughly 3.5 ug. Healthy CD8+ samples averaged around 11 million reads.

The germline CDR1 and CDR2 sequences are SGHTA and FQGNSA. The CDR3 totals 14 residues. V was shortened by 2 bases and J by 6 bases, with 13 bases between the two germline ends. The use of genomic DNA as template underpinned the TCR beta VDJ and CDR3 profiling. TCRdb reanalysed the reads using MiXCR and keeps one entry per CDR3 protein. Among about 190,000 distinct CDR3 sequences listed, roughly 56% were seen once. Notes on the study in general: It was found that twenty-nine CD8+ CDR3 sequences were shared between patients and controls. Controls did not differ significantly from patients in CD8+ Simpson's diversity.

Notes on this clonotype: The antigen is unknown.

Material: sorted CD4+, CD8+, or CD8+CD57+ T cells (not recorded which) from PBMCs. The sequence was collected from a human donor in good health, serving as a control. The chain couples TRBV7-2 to TRBJ1-1; D might be TRBD1 (5 bases). Here the CDR3 DNA reads TGTGCCAGCAGCTTAAACCAGGGAAAATCTGAAGCTTTCTTT. This sequence encodes CASSLNQGKSEAFF. The whole variable domain, filled in from reference TRBV7-2 and TRBJ1-1, reads GAGVSQSPSNKVTEKGKDVELRCDPISGHTALYWYRQSLGQGLEFLIYFQGNSAPDKSGLPSDRFSAERTGGSVSTLTIQRTQQEDSAVYLCASSLNQGKSEAFFGQGTRLTVV.